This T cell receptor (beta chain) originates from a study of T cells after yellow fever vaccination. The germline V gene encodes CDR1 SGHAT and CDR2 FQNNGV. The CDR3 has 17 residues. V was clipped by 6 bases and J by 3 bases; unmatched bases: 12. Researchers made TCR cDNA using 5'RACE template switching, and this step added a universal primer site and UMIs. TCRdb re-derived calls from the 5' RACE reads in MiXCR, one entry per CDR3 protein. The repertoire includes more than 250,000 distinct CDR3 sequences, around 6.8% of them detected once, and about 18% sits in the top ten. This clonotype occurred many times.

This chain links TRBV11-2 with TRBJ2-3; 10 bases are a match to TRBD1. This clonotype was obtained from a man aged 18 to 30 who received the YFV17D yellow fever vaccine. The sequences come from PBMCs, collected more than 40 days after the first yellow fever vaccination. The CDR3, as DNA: TGTGCCAGCAGGGAGAAGAGGACAGGGGGACTGACAGATACGCAGTATTTT. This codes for CASREKRTGGLTDTQYF.